Listed here are 22 T cell receptor beta chains from one sample, sequenced in a study of CD8 T cells in Susac syndrome. It was with random hexamers that roughly 0.45 to 1 ug RNA was reverse transcribed. Using its own MiXCR run on the immunoSEQ multiplex PCR reads, TCRdb lists one record per CDR3 protein. The sample carries fewer than 80,000 distinct CDR3 sequences, around 94% recorded once. Input material: CD8+ T cells from PBMCs. The origin of the receptors is a human donor with Susac syndrome.

V and J are TRBV24-1 and TRBJ1-5; TRBD1 aligns across 9 bases. Germline assignment: CDR1 KGHDR and CDR2 SFDVKD. There are 14 residues in the CDR3. The V gene end was trimmed by 12 bases and the J gene end by 7 bases; junction bases not matched to a gene: 12. The CDR3 reads CAGSRGTGRQPQHF. Written as DNA, the CDR3 is TGTGCCGGCTCAAGGGGGACAGGGCGGCAGCCCCAGCATTTT.

This clonotype was counted a single time. This chain connects TRBV20-1 to TRBJ2-5; 8 bases fit TRBD1. Germline lookup yields CDR1 DFQATT and CDR2 SNEGSKA (reference sequence). Losses at the gene ends were 0 bases for V and 5 bases for J; bases not matched to a gene: 11. This CDR3 spans 16 amino acids. The CDR3 DNA reads as TGCAGTGCTAGAGAGGGGTCCCCAGGGGGCAGGGAGACCCAGTACTTC. Translating it yields CSAREGSPGGRETQYF.

The chain couples TRBV13 to TRBJ2-7, with 10 bases aligning to TRBD2. V trimming: 0 bases; J trimming: 7 bases; junction bases outside the gene matches: 9. This CDR3 contains 16 residues. Germline V gene sequence: CDR1 PRHDT, CDR2 FYEKMQ (reference sequence). The CDR3 nucleotides read TGTGCCAGCAGCTTAGGCCGGAGCGGGGGGGCGAGTGAGCAGTACTTC. Translating gives CASSLGRSGGASEQYF.

The chain recombines TRBV6-2 or TRBV6-3 with TRBJ2-1, with D possibly being TRBD2 (6 bases). The V gene's germline CDR1 is MNHEY and CDR2 SVGEGT. The CDR3 extends over 15 amino acids. Trimming shortened V by 2 bases and J by 1 base, and 9 bases separated the two germline ends. This chain's CDR3 is CASSYGGDSYNEQFF. In DNA form, the CDR3 reads TGTGCCAGCAGTTACGGCGGGGATTCCTACAATGAGCAGTTCTTC.

The chain joins TRBV7-8 to TRBJ2-5; TRBD1 matches at 9 bases. There are 15 residues in the CDR3. J gave up 5 bases and V 1 base, and 5 bases lay outside the gene matches. Germline V CDR1 and CDR2: SGHVS, FQNEAQ. DNA for the CDR3: TGTGCCAGCAGCTTAGGCGGGACAGGGCGTGAGACCCAGTACTTC. Translating it yields CASSLGGTGRETQYF. Looking up the rest from reference TRBV7-8 and TRBJ2-5 gives the full variable domain: GAGVSQSPRYKVAKRGQDVALRCDPISGHVSLFWYQQALGQGPEFLTYFQNEAQLDKSGLPSDRFFAERPEGSVSTLKIQRTQQEDSAVYLCASSLGGTGRETQYFGPGTRLLVL.

The V call is TRBV10-3, the J call TRBJ1-6; TRBD1 aligns across 7 bases. In germline, CDR1 is ENHRY, CDR2 SYGVKD. Trimming removed 6 bases from V and 7 bases from J; junction bases left unmatched: 6. The CDR3 is made up of 14 amino acids. CDR3 in DNA: TGTGCCATCAGACCGGGACAGAACAATTCACCCCTCCACTTT. The encoded protein is CAIRPGQNNSPLHF.

The V and J genes are TRBV6-2 or TRBV6-3 and TRBJ2-7; 9 bases agree with TRBD1. V lost 2 bases, J lost 0 bases, and 2 bases stayed unmatched. CDR3 size: 15 residues. CDR1 is MNHEY, CDR2 SVGEGT, per germline. This CDR3 reads CASSYRDRDSYEQYF. As DNA, the CDR3 is TGTGCCAGCAGTTACCGGGACAGGGACTCCTACGAGCAGTACTTC.

The V gene is TRBV25-1, the J gene TRBJ2-2; D is unclear. Germline CDR1 reads MGHDK; CDR2 reads SYGVNS. The CDR3 is 12 amino acids. V was clipped by 6 bases and J by 5 bases, with 7 bases between them. In nucleotides, the CDR3 is TGTGCCAGCAGACAGTTAACCGGGGAGCTGTTTTTT. It is translated as CASRQLTGELFF.

The CDR3 region is CASSAGTIRHEQYF. In DNA form, the CDR3 reads TGTGCCAGCAGCGCCGGGACTATCAGGCACGAGCAGTACTTC. This sequence joins TRBV2 and TRBJ2-7; 7 bases map to TRBD2. The CDR3 totals 14 residues. The V gene end was trimmed by 6 bases and the J gene end by 5 bases; junction bases not matched to a gene: 10. The germline gives CDR1 SNHLY, CDR2 FYNNEI. The variable domain in full, with the rest retrieved from reference TRBV2 and TRBJ2-7, is EPEVTQTPSHQVTQMGQEVILRCVPISNHLYFYWYRQILGQKVEFLVSFYNNEISEKSEIFDDQFSVERPDGSNFTLKIRSTKLEDSAMYFCASSAGTIRHEQYFGPGTRLTVT.

The chain is built from TRBV12-3 or TRBV12-4 and TRBJ1-5, with D unresolved. V lost 6 bases and J lost 4, with 7 bases in between. This CDR3 is 12 amino acids long. The CDR3 sequence is CASSLYNQPQHF. The DNA for the CDR3 is TGTGCCAGCAGCCTTTATAATCAGCCCCAGCATTTT.

The J gene is TRBJ1-1, the V gene TRBV20-1; 7 nucleotides line up with TRBD1. The germline V gene encodes CDR1 DFQATT and CDR2 SNEGSKA (reference sequence). The CDR3 is made up of 14 amino acids. V lost 2 bases, J lost 2 bases, and 5 bases stayed unmatched. The CDR3 DNA sequence: TGCAGTGCTAGATTGACAGGGTTAAACACTGAAGCTTTCTTT. Protein: CSARLTGLNTEAFF.

J is TRBJ2-1 and V is TRBV9; possibly TRBD1 for D (5 bases). From germline, CDR1 is SGDLS and CDR2 YYNGEE. The V end lost 8 bases, the J end lost 5 bases, and 11 bases lay between the germline ends. This CDR3 comprises 12 residues. CDR3 sequence reads: CASGAVHNEQFF. For the CDR3, the DNA is TGTGCCAGTGGGGCTGTACACAATGAGCAGTTCTTC.

The chain joins TRBV3-1 to TRBJ1-2, with D possibly being TRBD1 (5 bases). CDR1 and CDR2 from the germline V gene are LGHDT and YNNKEL (reference sequence). The CDR3 has 15 amino acids. V was cut by 4 bases and J by 0 bases, with 12 bases left in between. CDR3 region: CASSPRDRSNYGYTF. CDR3 sequence (DNA): TGTGCCAGCAGCCCTAGGGACCGCTCTAACTATGGCTACACCTTC.

The chain links TRBV20-1 to TRBJ1-3, with 10 nucleotides matching TRBD1. Looked up from germline, CDR1 is DFQATT and CDR2 is SNEGSKA (reference sequence). This CDR3 region has 15 residues. J lost 3 bases, V lost 5 bases, and 7 bases had no gene match. In DNA form, the CDR3 reads TGCAGTGCTGGAGGGACAGGGGATTTTGGAAACACCATATATTTT. It codes for CSAGGTGDFGNTIYF.

The J gene is TRBJ2-1, the V gene TRBV9; tentatively, D is TRBD1 (6 bases). With 2 bases removed from V and 4 bases from J, the gap between germline ends came to 10 bases. Germline V gives CDR1 SGDLS, CDR2 YYNGEE. The CDR3 sequence is 14 residues long. The CDR3 DNA is TGTGCCAGCAGCGTGGACAGTAGATACAATGAGCAGTTCTTC. This sequence encodes CASSVDSRYNEQFF.

This clonotype was observed a few times. The V gene is TRBV7-8, the J gene TRBJ2-1; perhaps TRBD2 as D (5 bases). The CDR3 runs to 13 residues. Germline CDR1 is SGHVS and CDR2 is FQNEAQ. The V and J ends lost 0 bases and 10 bases respectively, with 10 bases between them. The CDR3 DNA is TGTGCCAGCAGCTTAGCGACGGGATCCGAGCAGTTCTTC. Protein: CASSLATGSEQFF.

The chain uses TRBV6-6 and TRBJ2-3, with D tentatively TRBD2 (5 bases). V lost 6 bases and J 3 bases, leaving 10 bases between the germline ends. The CDR3 has 13 residues. Germline V CDR1 and CDR2: MNHNY, SVGAGI (reference sequence). Here the CDR3 reads CASSHGLTDTQYF. The CDR3 DNA is TGTGCCAGCAGCCACGGACTTACAGATACGCAGTATTTT.

This chain links TRBV25-1 with TRBJ1-2; weak D call: TRBD1 (5 bases). Germline values: CDR1 MGHDK, CDR2 SYGVNS. V lost 5 bases and J lost 6, with 16 bases in between. CDR3 size: 14 residues. This chain's CDR3 is CASSPGTPADGYTF. The CDR3 DNA reads TGTGCCAGCAGTCCCGGGACCCCGGCGGATGGCTACACCTTC.

The V and J genes are TRBV11-2 and TRBJ2-7; D is ambiguous. Germline values: CDR1 SGHAT, CDR2 FQNNGV. This CDR3 spans 11 amino acids. Trimming shortened V by 6 bases and J by 2 bases, and 5 bases separated the two germline ends. CDR3 sequence reads: CASRSTYEQYF. The DNA of the CDR3 is TGTGCCAGCAGAAGCACCTACGAGCAGTACTTC.

This clonotype was seen just once. The V and J genes are TRBV4-1 and TRBJ2-1; D may be TRBD1 or TRBD2 (6 bases each). The CDR3 runs 15 residues. Per the germline V gene, CDR1 is MGHRA and CDR2 is YSYEKL. Trimming cost V 3 bases and J 8 bases, with 17 bases left between them. CDR3 DNA: TGCGCCAGCAGCCAGGAGGGGGACACGGGTGATGAGCAGTTCTTC. This encodes CASSQEGDTGDEQFF.

The chain links TRBV3-1 to TRBJ2-1; 9 bases line up with TRBD2. CDR1 and CDR2 from the germline V gene are LGHDT and YNNKEL (reference sequence). The CDR3 loop spans 17 amino acids. V lost 6 bases to trimming and J lost 0 bases; unmatched junction nucleotides: 9. CDR3 residues: CASSFGTSRSSYNEQFF. The CDR3 nucleotides are TGTGCCAGCAGTTTCGGGACTAGCAGAAGCTCCTACAATGAGCAGTTCTTC.

This CDR3 reads CASSQVEGSYEQYF. CDR3 DNA sequence: TGCGCCAGCAGCCAAGTGGAGGGATCCTACGAGCAGTACTTC. The chain employs TRBV4-3 and TRBJ2-7; TRBD2 might be the D (6 bases). With 1 base removed from V and 1 base from J, the gap between germline ends came to 8 bases. Germline-derived CDR1 and CDR2 are LGHNA and YSLEER. The CDR3 extends over 14 amino acids.